This T cell receptor (beta chain) was documented in a study of T cells after yellow fever vaccination. Study-level results: The presence of abundant clonotypes contaminating from the bulk population was possible in FACS-sorted repertoires. Once the booster was given, most primary-vaccination clones reappeared, at 95% to 98% for CD4 and over 70% for CD8.

This clonotype was counted at least ten times. Its antigen is unknown. TCRdb reanalysed the 5' RACE reads using MiXCR and keeps one entry per CDR3 protein. The sample holds some 400,000 distinct CDR3 sequences, 6% to 8% seen once. CDR1 is SGHVS, CDR2 FNYEAQ, per germline. CDR3 length: 15 amino acids. Trimming at V came to 4 bases and at J to 6 bases, leaving 3 bases not matched to a gene. The specimen comprised PBMCs, sampled 5 days after the yellow fever booster vaccination. The clonotype originates from a man in his thirties or forties who received the YFV17D yellow fever vaccine. The chain recombines TRBV7-6 with TRBJ2-1; 13 bases map to TRBD2. In nucleotides, the CDR3 is TGTGCCAGCAGCTCACTAGCGGGAGGGCCCAATGAGCAGTTCTTC. It codes for CASSSLAGGPNEQFF. Using reference TRBV7-6 and TRBJ2-1 for the parts outside the CDR3, the full variable domain is GAGVSQSPRYKVTKRGQDVALRCDPISGHVSLYWYRQALGQGPEFLTYFNYEAQQDKSGLPNDRFSAERPEGSISTLTIQRTEQRDSAMYRCASSSLAGGPNEQFFGPGTRLTVL.